Following are 25 T cell receptor beta chains from one sample sequenced in a study of OX40 agonist ivuxolimab in advanced cancers. The protocol used for the library was the immunoSEQ multiplex PCR assay. In TCRdb, the immuneACCESS table is reduced to in-frame sequences with V and J assigned. These tables do not hold every clone; where another copy was compared, an unresolved V gene accounts for under half, and the others remain unexplained. In all, the sample holds 35,000 or so clones, and around 77% of those were seen once. The top ten hold about a fifth of the sample. The sample was CD4+ or CD8+ T cells sorted from blood, taken in a trial of the OX40 agonist ivuxolimab. The receptors shown here come from an adult with an advanced solid tumor such as melanoma, head and neck, liver or kidney cancer.

The V gene is TRBV4-1, the J gene TRBJ2-1, with 7 positions matching TRBD1. There are 18 residues in the CDR3. V was clipped by 0 bases and J by 0 bases; unmatched bases: 8. CDR1 MGHRA and CDR2 YSYEKL come from the germline V gene. The CDR3 coding sequence is TGCGCCAGCAGCCAAGATTCTACAGGGGTGAGCTCCTACAATGAGCAGTTCTTC. Residues: CASSQDSTGVSSYNEQFF.

The chain joins TRBV4-2 to TRBJ2-5; 7 bases are shared with TRBD2. The germline V gene has CDR1 LGHNA and CDR2 YNFKEQ. Trimming removed 5 bases from V and 3 bases from J; junction bases left unmatched: 12. This CDR3 has 16 amino acids. The CDR3 protein is CASSLGSGLKKETQYF. The CDR3 DNA sequence: TGTGCCAGCAGCTTGGGTAGCGGGCTGAAAAAAGAGACCCAGTACTTC.

This chain uses TRBV2 with TRBJ1-6; 7 bases map to TRBD1. From germline, CDR1 is SNHLY and CDR2 FYNNEI. CDR3 length equals 13 residues. V gave up 3 bases and J gave up 9 bases; unmatched junction bases: 2. CDR3 sequence (DNA): TGTGCCAGCAGTGACAGGGGGAGTTCACCCCTCCACTTT. It codes for CASSDRGSSPLHF.

The chain couples TRBV6-6 to TRBJ1-1, with a weak D call TRBD1 (5 bases). The germline V and J ends were trimmed by 4 bases and 5 bases, with 14 bases remaining between them. The CDR3 is 14 residues long. Germline V gene sequence: CDR1 MNHNY, CDR2 SVGAGI (reference sequence). CDR3 sequence (DNA): TGTGCCAGCAGTTGGACTCCTGAGGGGACTGAAGCTTTCTTT. This translates into CASSWTPEGTEAFF.

The chain carries TRBV15 and TRBJ1-1; 8 bases are a match to TRBD1. The trim removed 4 bases at V and 3 bases at J, leaving 7 bases unmatched. CDR3 length equals 15 residues. CDR1 and CDR2 from the germline V gene are LNHNV and YYDKDF (reference sequence). This chain's CDR3 is CATSIDRGVDTEAFF. The CDR3 DNA follows: TGTGCCACCAGCATTGACAGGGGCGTTGACACTGAAGCTTTCTTT.

V gene TRBV9 combines with J gene TRBJ2-1; a weak D match, TRBD1 (6 bases). The germline V and J ends were trimmed by 0 bases and 8 bases, with 12 bases remaining between them. From germline, CDR1 is SGDLS and CDR2 YYNGEE. The CDR3 loop spans 14 amino acids. The CDR3 sequence: CASSVGAGADEQFF. CDR3 sequence (DNA): TGTGCCAGCAGCGTAGGTGCAGGGGCAGATGAGCAGTTCTTC.

The chain links TRBV19 to TRBJ2-1, with D possibly TRBD1 on 6 matching bases. Trimming took 2 bases from V and 2 from J, leaving 10 bases between them. CDR3 size: 15 residues. Looked up from germline, CDR1 is LNHDA and CDR2 is SQIVND (reference sequence). Here the CDR3 reads CASSITGNTYNEQFF. The CDR3 region has the DNA TGTGCCAGTAGTATAACAGGGAATACCTACAATGAGCAGTTCTTC.

This chain links TRBV5-4 with TRBJ1-5, with D perhaps matching TRBD1 (5 bases). In germline, CDR1 is SGHNT, CDR2 YYREEE (reference sequence). The V end lost 4 bases, the J end lost 6 bases, and 14 bases lay between the germline ends. The CDR3 has 14 residues. The CDR3 is CASSQTAGGQPQHF. In DNA, the CDR3 is TGTGCCAGCAGCCAGACAGCTGGGGGTCAGCCCCAGCATTTT.

The chain joins TRBV28 to TRBJ2-5; possibly TRBD2 for D (5 bases). The V end lost 5 bases, the J end lost 0 bases, and 16 bases lay between the germline ends. The CDR3 totals 16 residues. Germline CDR1 is MDHEN and CDR2 is SYDVKM. The DNA for the CDR3 is TGTGCCAGCAGTCAGTATGACTACAGCTACCAAGAGACCCAGTACTTC. Translated: CASSQYDYSYQETQYF. The whole variable domain, remainder taken from reference TRBV28 and TRBJ2-5, is DVKVTQSSRYLVKRTGEKVFLECVQDMDHENMFWYRQDPGLGLRLIYFSYDVKMKEKGDIPEGYSVSREKKERFSLILESASTNQTSMYLCASSQYDYSYQETQYFGPGTRLLVL.

V and J are TRBV5-1 and TRBJ2-5, with D tentatively TRBD2 (5 bases). Deletions cut 1 base from V and 4 bases from J, with 11 bases between. This CDR3 region has 14 residues. The V gene's germline CDR1 is SGHRS and CDR2 YFSETQ. The CDR3 nucleotides read TGCGCCAGCAGCTTGCTCGGGGTGGGAGAGACCCAGTACTTC. Its protein is CASSLLGVGETQYF.

This chain joins TRBV7-9 and TRBJ1-1; no clear D. Trimming removed 1 base at V and 4 bases at J, with 10 bases between. Germline CDR1 reads SEHNR; CDR2 reads FQNEAQ (reference sequence). The CDR3 contains 14 residues. For the CDR3, the DNA is TGTGCCAGCAGCTTAGGGGCCGGTGGCACTGAAGCTTTCTTT. Translated: CASSLGAGGTEAFF.

V is TRBV2 and J is TRBJ2-1, with D perhaps matching TRBD1 (6 bases). Germline CDR1 is SNHLY and CDR2 is FYNNEI. Trimming stripped 3 bases from V and 6 bases from J, with 15 bases between. CDR3 length: 15 residues. CDR3 residues: CASSDPAGESNEQFF. The CDR3 DNA is TGTGCCAGCAGTGACCCGGCAGGGGAAAGCAATGAGCAGTTCTTC.

About this clone itself: The junction does not match germline at one end; this may be a read error. The chain combines TRBV13 with TRBJ2-7; 7 nucleotides match TRBD2. The CDR3 is 15 residues long. Germline V CDR1 and CDR2: PRHDT, FYEKMQ (reference sequence). CDR3 residues: CASSRLAESSYEQYF. The CDR3 coding sequence is TGCGCCAGCAGCCGTCTAGCGGAAAGCTCCTACGAGCAGTACTTC.

V gene TRBV4-1 combines with J gene TRBJ2-3; D not certain. This CDR3 contains 14 residues. Germline assignment: CDR1 MGHRA and CDR2 YSYEKL. Between the trimmed V and J ends, which lost 4 bases and 3 bases, there was a span of 11 bases. The chain's CDR3 is CASSRSMGTDTQYF. The CDR3 DNA follows: TGCGCCAGCAGCCGCAGCATGGGAACAGATACGCAGTATTTT.

The gene calls are TRBV4-1 and TRBJ2-7; D gene ambiguous. The germline V gene encodes CDR1 MGHRA and CDR2 YSYEKL. CDR3 length equals 13 residues. The V gene lost 4 bases and the J gene lost 1 base, with 8 bases spanning the gap. The CDR3 DNA follows: TGCGCCAGCAGCCCAGGTAGTTCCTACGAGCAGTACTTC. Protein sequence: CASSPGSSYEQYF.

This CDR3 reads CASSPRGGVRTDTQYF. The CDR3 nucleotides are TGTGCCAGCAGCCCGCGAGGAGGGGTCCGTACAGATACGCAGTATTTT. V gene TRBV7-9 combines with J gene TRBJ2-3; a weak D match, TRBD2 (6 bases). V was pared by 5 bases and J by 3 bases, with 18 bases between. The CDR3 is made up of 16 amino acids. Germline CDR1 and CDR2: SEHNR and FQNEAQ (reference sequence).

The chain couples TRBV5-1 to TRBJ2-7; D remains unclear. The CDR3 has 13 amino acids. Germline V gene sequence: CDR1 SGHRS, CDR2 YFSETQ. V lost 5 bases and J 1 base, leaving 10 bases between the germline ends. The CDR3 here is CASSYGGSYEQYF. The CDR3 coding sequence is TGCGCCAGCAGTTATGGCGGATCCTACGAGCAGTACTTC. Supplemented by reference TRBV5-1 and TRBJ2-7, the full variable domain reads KAGVTQTPRYLIKTRGQQVTLSCSPISGHRSVSWYQQTPGQGLQFLFEYFSETQRNKGNFPGRFSGRQFSNSRSEMNVSTLELGDSALYLCASSYGGSYEQYFGPGTRLTVT.

The chain couples TRBV4-2 to TRBJ2-7; tentatively, D is TRBD1 (6 bases). Germline CDR1 is LGHNA and CDR2 is YNFKEQ. The V and J ends lost 4 bases and 3 bases respectively, with 10 bases between them. This CDR3 spans 13 amino acids. In nucleotides, the CDR3 is TGTGCCAGCAGCCTACCGGACAGCTACGAGCAGTACTTC. It encodes CASSLPDSYEQYF.

The V gene is TRBV28, the J gene TRBJ1-1, with D unclear. The ends were cut back, 8 bases at V and 1 base at J, with 8 bases in the middle. The CDR3 is 12 residues long. The germline gives CDR1 MDHEN, CDR2 SYDVKM. The CDR3 protein is CASHEWNTEAFF. DNA for the CDR3: TGTGCCAGCCATGAGTGGAACACTGAAGCTTTCTTT.

The chain combines TRBV2 with TRBJ2-1, with TRBD1 matching over 9 bases. With 10 bases clipped from V and 4 bases from J, the junction kept 5 bases outside the gene matches. The CDR3 length is 13 residues. Germline V CDR1 and CDR2: SNHLY, FYNNEI. The DNA of the CDR3 is TGTGCCACCCGGGACAGGGCTTACAATGAGCAGTTCTTC. This codes for CATRDRAYNEQFF. Together with reference TRBV2 and TRBJ2-1, the CDR3 gives the full variable domain: EPEVTQTPSHQVTQMGQEVILRCVPISNHLYFYWYRQILGQKVEFLVSFYNNEISEKSEIFDDQFSVERPDGSNFTLKIRSTKLEDSAMYFCATRDRAYNEQFFGPGTRLTVL.

The chain is built from TRBV6-6 and TRBJ1-1; the D gene is possibly TRBD1 (5 bases). The CDR3 length is 14 residues. V was trimmed by 6 bases and J by 2 bases, leaving 13 bases between them. Germline-derived CDR1 and CDR2 are MNHNY and SVGAGI (reference sequence). CDR3: CASSLVGGNTEAFF. The DNA of the CDR3 is TGTGCCAGCAGCCTGGTGGGGGGTAACACTGAAGCTTTCTTT.

The rearrangement uses TRBV11-2 and TRBJ2-3; 8 nucleotides match TRBD2. This CDR3 comprises 16 residues. The germline CDR1 and CDR2 sequences are SGHAT and FQNNGV. The trim removed 0 bases at V and 5 bases at J, leaving 7 bases unmatched. The CDR3 spells CASSLEAGGRGDTQYF. The CDR3 nucleotides read TGTGCCAGCAGCTTAGAGGCGGGGGGACGAGGAGATACGCAGTATTTT. Supplemented by reference TRBV11-2 and TRBJ2-3, the full variable domain reads EAGVAQSPRYKIIEKRQSVAFWCNPISGHATLYWYQQILGQGPKLLIQFQNNGVVDDSQLPKDRFSAERLKGVDSTLKIQPAKLEDSAVYLCASSLEAGGRGDTQYFGPGTRLTVL.

In this sample, this clone turned up once. This chain joins TRBV11-3 and TRBJ2-2, with D unresolved. Trimming removed 0 bases at V and 6 bases at J, with 5 bases between. There are 13 residues in the CDR3. Germline V lookup: CDR1 SGHNT, CDR2 YENEEA. The CDR3 nucleotides read TGTGCCAGCAGCTTAGATTACCCCGGGGAGCTGTTTTTT. It yields the protein CASSLDYPGELFF.

This clone was seen a few times. J is TRBJ2-7 and V is TRBV5-5, with 7 bases fitting TRBD1. The V gene's germline CDR1 is SGHKS and CDR2 YYEKEE (reference sequence). Germline trimming cut 2 bases from V and 0 bases from J; bases unmatched to any gene: 5. CDR3 length: 15 amino acids. CDR3 residues: CASSFEGAGSYEQYF. CDR3 nucleotides: TGTGCCAGCAGCTTTGAGGGGGCTGGCTCCTACGAGCAGTACTTC.

The gene calls are TRBV25-1 and TRBJ2-1; D might be TRBD1 (6 bases). Deletions cut 1 base from V and 3 bases from J, with 7 bases between. Germline assignment: CDR1 MGHDK and CDR2 SYGVNS. The CDR3 contains 14 residues. The CDR3 DNA reads as TGTGCCAGCAGTGAATTAGGGGGCTACAATGAGCAGTTCTTC. Translating it yields CASSELGGYNEQFF.